Below, 29 T cell receptor beta chains from the same sample are listed, as sequenced in a study of read filtering for tumor transcriptome and immune sequencing. Molecular barcoded adaptors covering alpha/delta and beta/gamma chains were used on 400 to 450 ng RNA. Each CDR3 protein gets one entry after TCRdb re-called the reads with MiXCR. Here the sample spans some 140,000 distinct CDR3 sequences, under 15% being singletons. The sample taken for sequencing was a population of CD138-negative cells sorted from bone marrow. All receptors derive from a donor aged 40 or older with multiple myeloma.

This clonotype appeared many times. The V and J genes are TRBV6-5 and TRBJ2-1, with D possibly being TRBD2 (6 bases). The ends were cut back, 5 bases at V and 6 bases at J, with 29 bases in the middle. The germline V gene encodes CDR1 MNHEY and CDR2 SVGAGI. CDR3 length: 19 residues. In DNA, the CDR3 is TGTGCCAGCAGTACCGTTTCCCCGGGACTCCTGGAGCTGGGCAATGAGCAGTTCTTC. It yields the protein CASSTVSPGLLELGNEQFF.

Many counts were recorded for this clonotype. This chain uses TRBV6-2 or TRBV6-3 with TRBJ2-6, with D possibly being TRBD2 (5 bases). Trimming took 2 bases from V and 0 from J, leaving 20 bases between them. In germline, CDR1 is MNHEY, CDR2 SVGEGT. This CDR3 is built from 20 residues. CDR3 nucleotide sequence: TGTGCCAGCAGTTACACCTTCGGCGAGGCGGCGGGCTCTGGGGCCAACGTCCTGACTTTC. This gives the protein CASSYTFGEAAGSGANVLTF.

For this clonotype: Possible read error: a much larger clone is one base away. The chain has TRBV20-1 and TRBJ2-4, with no clear D. Germline V gene data show CDR1 as DFQATT and CDR2 as SNEGSKA (reference sequence). This CDR3 has 13 residues. CDR3 sequence reads: CSVVGVAKDIQYF. The CDR3 region has the DNA TGCAGTGTGGTAGGCGTAGCCAAAGACATTCAGTACTTC.

This clonotype was recorded many times. The CDR3 sequence: CSALNRGLHNEQFF. In DNA form, the CDR3 reads TGCAGTGCACTAAACAGGGGTCTTCACAATGAGCAGTTCTTC. V gene TRBV20-1 combines with J gene TRBJ2-1; 7 positions agree with TRBD1. The germline V gene has CDR1 DFQATT and CDR2 SNEGSKA (reference sequence). The trim removed 6 bases at V and 5 bases at J, leaving 10 bases unmatched. The CDR3 has 14 amino acids.

This chain joins TRBV10-3 and TRBJ2-1, with 10 bases lining up with TRBD1. This CDR3 is built from 13 residues. The germline gives CDR1 ENHRY, CDR2 SYGVKD. V gave up 1 base and J gave up 9 bases; unmatched junction bases: 0. In DNA, the CDR3 is TGTGCCATCAGTGAGTGGACAGGGGGTGAGCAGTTCTTC. This gives the protein CAISEWTGGEQFF.

This clonotype was seen ten or more times. V usage is TRBV14 and J usage is TRBJ2-1; possibly TRBD2 for D (6 bases). V shed 4 bases and J shed 1 base, with 14 bases lying between them. In germline, CDR1 is SGHDN, CDR2 FVKESK. The CDR3 is 16 residues long. The CDR3 DNA reads TGTGCCAGCAGCCGTGTGGACTATCCGTCCTACAATGAGCAGTTCTTC. Amino acids: CASSRVDYPSYNEQFF. Drawing the rest from reference TRBV14 and TRBJ2-1, the complete variable domain is EAGVTQFPSHSVIEKGQTVTLRCDPISGHDNLYWYRRVMGKEIKFLLHFVKESKQDESGMPNNRFLAERTGGTYSTLKVQPAELEDSGVYFCASSRVDYPSYNEQFFGPGTRLTVL.

This clonotype was recorded a few times. The chain carries TRBV5-1 and TRBJ2-2; 7 bases are a match to TRBD1. V gave up 3 bases and J gave up 0 bases; unmatched junction bases: 5. The CDR3 sequence is 16 residues long. CDR1 is SGHRS and CDR2 is YFSETQ in the germline V gene. The CDR3 loop reads CASSSYRGSNTGELFF. CDR3 nucleotide sequence: TGCGCCAGCAGCTCTTACAGGGGATCGAACACCGGGGAGCTGTTTTTT.

This clonotype has ten or more counts. The chain has TRBV5-6 and TRBJ2-5, with unresolved D. The CDR3 runs 11 residues. The V end was cut by 4 bases, the J end by 6 bases, with 7 bases between. The germline V gene has CDR1 SGHDT and CDR2 YYEEEE. The CDR3, as DNA: TGTGCCAGCAGCAGTGGTAAGACCCAGTACTTC. Encoded protein: CASSSGKTQYF.

The table lists this clonotype with many counts. CDR3 bases: TGCGCCAGCAGGACGGCTAGCGGGATAATGGGAGATACGCAGTATTTT. Its translation: CASRTASGIMGDTQYF. The chain links TRBV5-1 to TRBJ2-3; 9 nucleotides match TRBD2. V dropped 5 bases and J dropped 5; count of bases not matched to a gene: 12. Germline CDR1 and CDR2: SGHRS and YFSETQ. This CDR3 has 16 amino acids.

This clonotype showed up many times. The gene calls are TRBV24-1 and TRBJ1-1; no firm D call. The CDR3 runs 12 residues. The germline V gene has CDR1 KGHDR and CDR2 SFDVKD. V shed 2 bases and J shed 5 bases, with 5 bases lying between them. CDR3 sequence reads: CATSDWETEAFF. CDR3 bases: TGTGCCACCAGTGATTGGGAAACTGAAGCTTTCTTT.

This clonotype was seen ten or more times. V usage is TRBV7-2 and J usage is TRBJ2-5, with 8 positions matching TRBD2. J lost 3 bases, V lost 0 bases, and 12 bases had no gene match. The germline gives CDR1 SGHTA, CDR2 FQGNSA. The CDR3 contains 18 residues. The CDR3 loop reads CASSLANLAAGVKETQYF. CDR3 DNA sequence: TGTGCCAGCAGCTTAGCGAATTTGGCAGCGGGAGTAAAAGAGACCCAGTACTTC.

Many counts were recorded for this clonotype. The V and J genes are TRBV7-2 and TRBJ2-7; D not resolved. The CDR3 is made up of 13 amino acids. The V and J ends lost 2 bases and 2 bases respectively, with 7 bases between them. Germline lookup yields CDR1 SGHTA and CDR2 FQGNSA. The CDR3 protein is CASSLNVPYEQYF. CDR3 DNA sequence: TGTGCCAGCAGCTTAAACGTACCCTACGAGCAGTACTTC.

The rearrangement links TRBV5-1 to TRBJ2-4; D is unresolved. In germline, CDR1 is SGHRS, CDR2 YFSETQ. CDR3 length: 16 amino acids. V dropped 5 bases and J dropped 0 bases, with 15 bases sitting between them. The CDR3 nucleotides are TGCGCCAGCAGTCTAAATTTTACCGCAGCCAAAAACATTCAGTACTTC. Amino acids: CASSLNFTAAKNIQYF.

This clonotype appeared many times. As DNA, the CDR3 is TGTGCCAGCAGTTTAAGCCCGAATGAGCAGTTCTTC. Translated: CASSLSPNEQFF. This rearrangement joins TRBV12-3 or TRBV12-4 to TRBJ2-1; D unclear. The CDR3 has 12 residues. The V and J ends lost 2 bases and 7 bases respectively, with 6 bases between them.

There are many counts of this clonotype. The V gene is TRBV29-1, the J gene TRBJ2-1, with 10 nucleotides matching TRBD2. Germline-derived CDR1 and CDR2 are SQVTM and ANQGSEA. After removal of 0 bases from V and 4 bases from J, the junction contained 3 bases not matched to a gene. The CDR3 is 15 residues long. In DNA form, the CDR3 reads TGCAGCGTTGAAGACCTAGCGGGAGTTTACAATGAGCAGTTCTTC. This sequence encodes CSVEDLAGVYNEQFF.

This clonotype showed up many times. J is TRBJ1-4 and V is TRBV19; tentatively, D is TRBD1 (5 bases). CDR1 LNHDA and CDR2 SQIVND come from the germline V gene (reference sequence). Trimming pared 3 bases from V and 8 bases from J, leaving 13 bases between. The CDR3 contains 14 residues. CDR3 protein: CASSIGDHREKLFF. DNA for the CDR3: TGTGCCAGTAGTATTGGGGACCATCGGGAAAAACTGTTTTTT.

The table lists this clonotype with many counts. V usage is TRBV4-2 and J usage is TRBJ2-1; 8 bases line up with TRBD2. There are 16 residues in the CDR3. Per the germline V gene, CDR1 is LGHNA and CDR2 is YNFKEQ. The junction had 9 bases not matched to a gene; V was cut back by 3 bases and J by 5 bases. The CDR3 protein is CASSHISGSGDNEQFF. In DNA form, the CDR3 reads TGTGCCAGCAGCCATATCAGCGGGAGCGGCGACAATGAGCAGTTCTTC.

This clonotype appeared many times. This rearrangement joins TRBV4-3 to TRBJ1-1; no reliable D call. The V gene lost 4 bases and the J gene lost 6 bases, with 12 bases spanning the gap. CDR1 is LGHNA, CDR2 YSLEER, per germline. CDR3 length: 13 residues. The CDR3 coding sequence is TGCGCCAGCAGCCGTATTCGGAAATCTGAAGCTTTCTTT. This gives the protein CASSRIRKSEAFF.

This clonotype was seen repeatedly, ten times or more. The genes are TRBV5-1 and TRBJ2-7; D may correspond to TRBD1 or TRBD2 (5 bases each). This CDR3 contains 14 residues. V dropped 4 bases and J dropped 3 bases, with 14 bases sitting between them. Germline V lookup: CDR1 SGHRS, CDR2 YFSETQ. The CDR3 reads CASSAGTASYEQYF. CDR3 sequence (DNA): TGCGCCAGCAGCGCCGGGACGGCGAGCTACGAGCAGTACTTC. Supplemented by reference TRBV5-1 and TRBJ2-7, the full variable domain reads KAGVTQTPRYLIKTRGQQVTLSCSPISGHRSVSWYQQTPGQGLQFLFEYFSETQRNKGNFPGRFSGRQFSNSRSEMNVSTLELGDSALYLCASSAGTASYEQYFGPGTRLTVT.

This clonotype was observed at least ten times. The rearrangement uses TRBV4-1 and TRBJ2-3, with TRBD2 matching 7 bases. Germline CDR1 reads MGHRA; CDR2 reads YSYEKL. J was trimmed by 1 base and V by 1 base; bases with no gene match: 8. CDR3 size: 17 residues. The CDR3 nucleotides read TGCGCCAGCAGCCAAGGGGCAGCGGGACGCCGCACAGATACGCAGTATTTT. As protein: CASSQGAAGRRTDTQYF.

This clonotype came up many times. This chain joins TRBV10-3 and TRBJ2-3; the D is unclear. Per germline, CDR1 ENHRY and CDR2 SYGVKD. The CDR3 is made up of 13 amino acids. Trimming stripped 11 bases from V and 0 bases from J, with 12 bases between. CDR3: CASGLSSTDTQYF. The CDR3 coding sequence is TGTGCCTCGGGCCTGTCTAGCACAGATACGCAGTATTTT.

Many counts were recorded for this clonotype. This chain uses TRBV14 with TRBJ1-1; the match to TRBD1 covers 8 bases. CDR1 is SGHDN and CDR2 is FVKESK in the germline V gene. Unmatched junction bases numbered 9, after V lost 4 bases and J lost 2 bases. This CDR3 is built from 16 residues. This CDR3 is CASSRRQGLENTEAFF. The CDR3, as DNA: TGTGCCAGCAGCCGGAGACAGGGGCTAGAAAACACTGAAGCTTTCTTT.

This clonotype was counted ten times or more. This rearrangement joins TRBV7-2 to TRBJ2-7; a weak D match, TRBD2 (5 bases). Trimming took 4 bases from V and 4 from J, leaving 14 bases between them. The CDR3 length is 14 residues. Germline-derived CDR1 and CDR2 are SGHTA and FQGNSA. The chain's CDR3 is CASSYAHGVYEQYF. The CDR3 coding sequence is TGTGCCAGCAGCTACGCCCACGGGGTGTACGAGCAGTACTTC.

This clonotype was detected ten times or more. The rearrangement links TRBV27 to TRBJ2-5, with 11 nucleotides matching TRBD2. This CDR3 spans 16 amino acids. Germline V lookup: CDR1 MNHEY, CDR2 SMNVEV (reference sequence). V was clipped by 1 base and J by 2 bases; unmatched bases: 3. The CDR3 sequence: CASSLLAGGPQETQYF. DNA for the CDR3: TGTGCCAGCAGTTTATTAGCGGGAGGGCCACAAGAGACCCAGTACTTC.

This clonotype was counted ten times or more. This chain joins TRBV12-3 or TRBV12-4 and TRBJ1-5; no reliable D call. V was cut by 6 bases and J by 7 bases, with 13 bases left in between. CDR3 length equals 13 residues. The CDR3 loop is CASSLLGGQPQHF. In DNA, the CDR3 is TGTGCCAGCAGCCTGCTCGGCGGACAGCCCCAGCATTTT.

This clonotype was observed at least ten times. This chain links TRBV29-1 with TRBJ1-1; D perhaps matches TRBD1 (5 bases). The CDR3 is made up of 15 amino acids. Trimming pared 8 bases from V and 5 bases from J, leaving 24 bases between. Germline loops: CDR1 SQVTM, CDR2 ANQGSEA. This CDR3 reads CSSSGTATAGTEAFF. The CDR3 DNA reads TGCAGCTCATCCGGGACGGCCACTGCGGGGACTGAAGCTTTCTTT. The variable domain in full, completed from reference TRBV29-1 and TRBJ1-1, reads SAVISQKPSRDICQRGTSLTIQCQVDSQVTMMFWYRQQPGQSLTLIATANQGSEATYESGFVIDKFPISRPNLTFSTLTVSNMSPEDSSIYLCSSSGTATAGTEAFFGQGTRLTVV.

Regarding this clonotype: The CDR3 does not end in the conserved phenylalanine or tryptophan, so this is likely a read error. The V gene is TRBV6-5, the J gene TRBJ1-1; D gene ambiguous. Trimming took 3 bases from V and 5 from J, leaving 10 bases between them. CDR1 and CDR2 (germline): MNHEY, SVGAGI. This CDR3 is built from 13 residues. CDR3 coding DNA: TGTGCCAGCAGTTATCAGGCGGGGACTGAAGCTTTCCTT. Amino acids: CASSYQAGTEAFL.

The V gene is TRBV19, the J gene TRBJ1-5; 8 nucleotides agree with TRBD1. J gave up 8 bases and V 4 bases, and 13 bases lay outside the gene matches. CDR3 length: 16 amino acids. CDR1 and CDR2 from the germline V gene are LNHDA and SQIVND (reference sequence). The CDR3 spells CASSSGQGRHREPQHF. The DNA for the CDR3 is TGTGCCAGTAGTAGCGGACAGGGCCGCCATAGGGAGCCCCAGCATTTT.

This clonotype was counted at least ten times. V usage is TRBV5-1 and J usage is TRBJ2-6, with D possibly matching TRBD1 (5 bases). The germline V gene encodes CDR1 SGHRS and CDR2 YFSETQ. CDR3 length: 17 amino acids. Trimming removed 4 bases from V and 0 bases from J, with 14 bases in between. The CDR3 nucleotides read TGCGCCAGCAGCCGCGGACAAGGAGACTCTGGGGCCAACGTCCTGACTTTC. Protein: CASSRGQGDSGANVLTF.